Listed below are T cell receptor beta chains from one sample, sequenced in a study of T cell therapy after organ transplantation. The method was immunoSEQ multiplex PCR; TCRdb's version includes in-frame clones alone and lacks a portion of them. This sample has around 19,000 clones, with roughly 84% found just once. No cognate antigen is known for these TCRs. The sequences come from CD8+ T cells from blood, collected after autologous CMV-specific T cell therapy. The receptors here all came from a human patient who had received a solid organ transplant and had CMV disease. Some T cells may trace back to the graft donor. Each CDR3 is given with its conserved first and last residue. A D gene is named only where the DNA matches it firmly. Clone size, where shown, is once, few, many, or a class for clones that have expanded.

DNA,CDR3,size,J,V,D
TGTGCCAGCAGCTCCGGGACAGGGCCCGCCTACGAGCAGTACTTC,CASSSGTGPAYEQYF,.,TRBJ2-7,TRBV6-5,TRBD1
TGTGCCAGCAGTCCTACAGGAGAGGGACCAGATACGCAGTATTTT,CASSPTGEGPDTQYF,.,TRBJ2-3,TRBV6-4,.
.,CASSNWGNGNYGYTF,.,TRBJ1-2,TRBV21-1,.
TGTGCCAGCAGCTTTAGCGGGGGGGTCCCCGGGGAGCTGTTTTTT,CASSFSGGVPGELFF,.,TRBJ2-2,TRBV7-8,TRBD2
TGTGCCAGTAGTCCGATAGCGGGAGCCTACGAGCAGTACTTC,CASSPIAGAYEQYF,.,TRBJ2-7,TRBV19,TRBD2
TGTGCCAGCAGCTTAGTACTAGCGGAGACCTACGAGCAGTACTTC,CASSLVLAETYEQYF,.,TRBJ2-7,TRBV7-6,TRBD2
TGTGCCAGCAACCTCGATAGAGAGACCCAGTACTTC,CASNLDRETQYF,few,TRBJ2-5,TRBV7-9,.
TGCGCCAGCAGCCAAGACAGATTATCACTTCTCTCCTATAATTCACCCCTCCACTTT,CASSQDRLSLLSYNSPLHF,.,TRBJ1-6,TRBV4-3,.
TGTGCCAGCAGCTTTGGAGGGGGCAACAATGAGCAGTTCTTC,CASSFGGGNNEQFF,.,TRBJ2-1,TRBV13,.
TGTGCCAGCAGCTTAAGGATGAACACTGAAGCTTTCTTT,CASSLRMNTEAFF,.,TRBJ1-1,TRBV13,.
TGTGCCAGCAGCGCCTCCGGACAGGAAAGCAATCAGCCCCAGCATTTT,CASSASGQESNQPQHF,.,TRBJ1-5,TRBV27,TRBD1
TGTGCCAGCAGTCAGGGGAGCGGTAGCAATCAGCCCCAGCATTTT,CASSQGSGSNQPQHF,.,TRBJ1-5,TRBV7-9,.
TGTGCCAGCAGCTTAGGGGTTAGCTCCCGCACAGATACGCAGTATTTT,CASSLGVSSRTDTQYF,.,TRBJ2-3,TRBV7-8,.
TGTGCCAGCAATGAGTGGGCGAATGAGCAGTTCTTC,CASNEWANEQFF,.,TRBJ2-1,TRBV6-6,.
TGCGCCAGCAGCTGGGACTCCGACTCGGGAGAGACCCAGTACTTC,CASSWDSDSGETQYF,.,TRBJ2-5,TRBV5-1,.
TGTGCCAGCAGCGGATATACAGAGGGTGGGCCTGAAGCTTTCTTT,CASSGYTEGGPEAFF,.,TRBJ1-1,TRBV9,.
TGTGCCAGCAGCTTACTAGCGGGAGGGCAAGAGACCCAGTACTTC,CASSLLAGGQETQYF,.,TRBJ2-5,TRBV7-3,TRBD2
TGTGCCATCAGTGCCAATCTCCGGGACCTGAGTGCCGGGGAGCTGTTTTTT,CAISANLRDLSAGELFF,.,TRBJ2-2,TRBV10-3,.
TGTGCCAGCAGCGGTTACGGGACGGAGAGCTCCTACGAGCAGTACTTC,CASSGYGTESSYEQYF,once,TRBJ2-7,TRBV7-9,.
TGTGCCAGCAGCCCCATCATACAGGGGCTGGATGGCTACACCTTC,CASSPIIQGLDGYTF,.,TRBJ1-2,TRBV7-9,TRBD1
TGTGCCAGCAGTGGGGGACTAGTCCTCTCCACAGATACGCAGTATTTT,CASSGGLVLSTDTQYF,.,TRBJ2-3,TRBV25-1,TRBD2
TGTGCCAGCAGTGTCGACAGGGGGACGAACACTGAAGCTTTCTTT,CASSVDRGTNTEAFF,few,TRBJ1-1,TRBV6-5,TRBD1
TGTGCCTGGAGTGCACAAGAGACCCAGTACTTC,CAWSAQETQYF,.,TRBJ2-5,TRBV30,.
TGTGCCAGCAGCCCGTGGACTAGCGGGAGTGAAGGAGAGACCCAGTACTTC,CASSPWTSGSEGETQYF,few,TRBJ2-5,TRBV7-9,TRBD2
TGTGCCAGCCAGGGAGTAGCTAGCTATGAGCAGTACTTC,CASQGVASYEQYF,.,TRBJ2-7,TRBV6-5,.